The present entry profiles one TCR beta chain with its context. The assay was immunoSEQ multiplex PCR, and TCRdb's table has in-frame clones only and misses some. The sample contains about 34,000 clones, approximately 90% of which appear only once. Germline lookup yields CDR1 MNHEY and CDR2 SVGAGI. The CDR3 has 15 amino acids. Deletions cut 0 bases from V and 8 bases from J, with 14 bases between. The sample is drawn from a study of control samples from healthy donors and cancer patients. The V and J genes are TRBV6-5 and TRBJ2-1; a possible D gene is TRBD1 (7 bases). Sequencing input: PBMCs. The TCR sequence derives from a woman aged 40-49 years with lung cancer. The CDR3 loop is CASSYSPTGTDEQFF. The CDR3, as DNA: TGTGCCAGCAGTTACTCCCCGACAGGGACTGATGAGCAGTTCTTC.